The 12 T cell receptor beta chains below were found in one sample sequenced in a study of low-dose radiotherapy and immunotherapy resistance in tumors. Time point meaning: before trial treatment. Alpha- and beta-chain coverage of first-strand cDNA came from TRAV- and TRBV-specific primers. TCRs were put through 15 to 25 PCR cycles of amplification with Phusion. A constant-region primer and the V-primer adapter served as the primer pair. Via MiXCR, TCRdb re-called the reads, giving one row per CDR3 protein. The data hold around 99,000 distinct CDR3 sequences, with more than 8% observed a single time. Here the sequenced sample was PBMCs, taken before treatment. The receptor set was obtained from a male donor with prostate cancer.

This clonotype was seen at least ten times. The chain carries TRBV20-1 and TRBJ2-2; D unresolved. Trimming cost V 7 bases and J 0 bases, with 12 bases left between them. Germline lookup yields CDR1 DFQATT and CDR2 SNEGSKA (reference sequence). CDR3 length equals 14 residues. The CDR3 loop is CSVNADANTGELFF. The DNA of the CDR3 is TGCAGTGTTAATGCCGACGCGAACACCGGGGAGCTGTTTTTT.

This clonotype was recorded many times. This sequence joins TRBV7-9 and TRBJ1-5; 8 bases align to TRBD1. Germline CDR1 reads SEHNR; CDR2 reads FQNEAQ (reference sequence). CDR3 size: 15 residues. J gave up 6 bases and V 5 bases, and 9 bases lay outside the gene matches. The CDR3 DNA reads TGTGCCAGCAGCCGCGGACAGGGAGAGGGTCAGCCCCAGCATTTT. It codes for CASSRGQGEGQPQHF.

In this sample, this clonotype turned up many times. The chain joins TRBV24-1 to TRBJ2-1; D may match TRBD1 or TRBD2 (6 bases each). Per the germline V gene, CDR1 is KGHDR and CDR2 is SFDVKD. Between the trimmed V and J ends, which lost 2 bases and 7 bases, there was a span of 17 bases. The length of the CDR3 is 16 residues. CDR3 sequence reads: CATSDSPGGRGNEQFF. The CDR3 DNA follows: TGTGCCACCAGTGATTCCCCCGGGGGAAGGGGGAATGAGCAGTTCTTC.

This clonotype appeared a few times. The genes are TRBV3-1 and TRBJ1-2; D remains ambiguous. This CDR3 has 14 amino acids. V was shortened by 1 base and J by 4 bases, with 10 bases between the two germline ends. Germline CDR1 is LGHDT and CDR2 is YNNKEL (reference sequence). CDR3 residues: CASSQVAGSYGYTF. DNA of the CDR3: TGTGCCAGCAGCCAAGTCGCAGGCAGCTATGGCTACACCTTC.

Ten or more counts support this clonotype. The chain joins TRBV7-3 to TRBJ2-3; possible D gene TRBD1, 7 bases. Trimming took off 5 bases at V and 2 bases at J, with 14 bases between the two ends. The CDR3 runs 15 residues. CDR1 and CDR2 from the germline V gene are SGHTA and FQGTGA. In nucleotides, the CDR3 is TGTGCCAGCAGCCAGGGGGGAATTCTCACAGATACGCAGTATTTT. It is translated as CASSQGGILTDTQYF.

This chain links TRBV5-1 with TRBJ1-1, with a possible D match to TRBD1 (5 bases). CDR3 length: 16 residues. The V gene's germline CDR1 is SGHRS and CDR2 YFSETQ. V was shortened by 4 bases and J by 3 bases, with 19 bases between the two germline ends. CDR3 nucleotide sequence: TGCGCCAGCAGCCTAGACCGAGCGTGGGGCTACACTGAAGCTTTCTTT. Translating gives CASSLDRAWGYTEAFF.

This clonotype came up many times. V and J are TRBV6-6 and TRBJ1-6; D is unclear. The CDR3 is made up of 12 amino acids. Germline-derived CDR1 and CDR2 are MNHNY and SVGAGI (reference sequence). With 2 bases removed from V and 10 bases from J, the gap between germline ends came to 6 bases. The CDR3 here is CASSYLQSPLHF. DNA for the CDR3: TGTGCCAGCAGTTACCTCCAATCACCCCTCCACTTT.

This clonotype was counted ten times or more. This sequence joins TRBV5-4 and TRBJ1-2; D gene uncertain. Germline V gene sequence: CDR1 SGHNT, CDR2 YYREEE (reference sequence). Trimming stripped 5 bases from V and 4 bases from J, with 12 bases between. The CDR3 sequence is 13 residues long. As DNA, the CDR3 is TGTGCCAGCAGGTTCGACACGACCTATGGCTACACCTTC. Protein product: CASRFDTTYGYTF.

Many counts were recorded for this clonotype. V usage is TRBV11-2 and J usage is TRBJ2-1; 10 bases agree with TRBD2. The V and J ends lost 1 base and 9 bases, in that order; junction bases with no gene match: 6. CDR3 length: 15 amino acids. Germline V CDR1 and CDR2: SGHAT, FQNNGV. The CDR3 DNA sequence: TGTGCCAGCAGCTTAGTGGCTAGCGGGAGTGCTGAGCAGTTCTTC. Its protein product is CASSLVASGSAEQFF.

This clonotype has ten or more counts. V is TRBV7-3 and J is TRBJ2-2; D may match TRBD1 or TRBD2 (5 bases each). CDR3 length: 16 residues. The germline V gene has CDR1 SGHTA and CDR2 FQGTGA. V was pared by 5 bases and J by 0 bases, with 13 bases between. As DNA, the CDR3 is TGTGCCAGCAGCCCCTTATCGGGGCCGAACACCGGGGAGCTGTTTTTT. It encodes CASSPLSGPNTGELFF.

In this sample, this clonotype turned up many times. V usage is TRBV29-1 and J usage is TRBJ2-5, with D perhaps TRBD1 (6 bases). Germline-derived CDR1 and CDR2 are SQVTM and ANQGSEA. The CDR3 consists of 13 residues. V was pared by 6 bases and J by 5 bases, with 16 bases between. For the CDR3, the DNA is TGCAGCGTCCTTTTGGGGGCGCGGGAGACCCAGTACTTC. This encodes CSVLLGARETQYF.

This clonotype was counted ten times or more. This chain links TRBV29-1 with TRBJ2-7, with a weak D call TRBD2 (5 bases). Germline CDR1 and CDR2: SQVTM and ANQGSEA. The CDR3 totals 14 residues. Trimming pared 2 bases from V and 1 base from J, leaving 12 bases between. The CDR3 reads CSVENSGISYEQYF. The CDR3 region has the DNA TGCAGCGTTGAAAACAGCGGAATATCCTACGAGCAGTACTTC.